A selection of T cell receptor beta chains follows, all from one sample in a study of cytomegalovirus exposure and HLA in healthy donors. Clones were sequenced by immunoSEQ multiplex PCR, and TCRdb holds only the in-frame ones, with some missing. The table has 160,000 or so clones, approximately 82% seen once. The sample comprised PBMCs. The receptors stem from a male donor in good health and CMV-seronegative. The conserved cysteine and the conserved F or W are not part of the CDR3 here.

>TRBV7-8|TRBJ1-4
ASSSRVANEKLF
>TRBV12-5|TRBJ1-5
ASGLSQTQQPQH
>TRBV7-2|TRBJ2-7
ASSSGTGITYEQY
>TRBV18|TRBJ1-2
ASSGDRRYT
>TRBV5-1|TRBJ2-2
ASTNLAGGTGELF
>TRBV18|TRBJ1-1
ASSPSQNTEAF
>TRBV28|TRBJ2-7
ATGTGTYEQY
>TRBV4-1|TRBJ2-2
ASSQDQGGTGELF
>TRBV29-1|TRBJ2-7
SVEESYEQY
>TRBV28|TRBJ1-1
ASSSPTGGRTEAF
>TRBV4-2|TRBJ1-1
ASSQVLGDGTEAF
>TRBV18|TRBJ1-3
ASSPGTGVKSGNTIY
>TRBV28|TRBJ2-3
ASSPDTDTQY
>TRBV2|TRBJ2-7
ASSEEGQGGDEQY
>TRBV4-3|TRBJ1-4
ASSQGSRGQEKLF
>TRBV7-2|TRBJ1-4
ASSLTGQTNEKLF
>TRBV7-9|TRBJ2-5
ASSKATGLAGVETQY
>TRBV2|TRBJ2-7
ASDRSTDEQY
>TRBV18|TRBJ1-2
ASSPRQSNYGYT
>TRBV14|TRBJ2-2
ASSGQGVSGELF
>TRBV7-9|TRBJ2-7
SSSLIGQGGEQY
>TRBV19|TRBJ2-1
ASSRAGVTYEQF
>TRBV18|TRBJ2-5
ASSPPAGAGETQY
>TRBV7-9|TRBJ2-1
ASSARDRDPYSSYNEQF
>TRBV9|TRBJ2-7
ASSVESGGSYEQY
>TRBV14|TRBJ1-2
ASSRRQIYGYT
>TRBV19|TRBJ1-5
ASSVRSNQPQH
>TRBV18|TRBJ1-4
ASSPPGEREKLF
>TRBV19|TRBJ1-1
ASCDTFNTEAF
>TRBV18|TRBJ1-1
ASSRQPVNTEAF
>TRBV4-2|TRBJ2-1
ASSQDDPGGLSGAIYNEQF
>TRBV19|TRBJ2-1
ASSSPLDVNEQF
>TRBV27|TRBJ2-4
ASSPGQGMNIQY
>TRBV23-1|TRBJ2-2
ASSARLAEDTGELF
>TRBV5-4|TRBJ1-3
ASTRQGTSGNTIY
>TRBV4-2|TRBJ2-2
ASSQDSYGGSGELF
>TRBV14|TRBJ2-7
ASSQGGLLMAEQY
>TRBV16|TRBJ1-1
ASSQLAPGQVGTEAF
>TRBV6-5|TRBJ2-6
ASRPTPGANVLT
>TRBV7-9|TRBJ2-7
ASSSQQSREQY
>TRBV7-9|TRBJ2-7
SSSPGAGQGLYEQY
>TRBV7-8|TRBJ2-3
ASSLEFRTQY
>TRBV7-9|TRBJ2-3
ASSRGIQDTQY